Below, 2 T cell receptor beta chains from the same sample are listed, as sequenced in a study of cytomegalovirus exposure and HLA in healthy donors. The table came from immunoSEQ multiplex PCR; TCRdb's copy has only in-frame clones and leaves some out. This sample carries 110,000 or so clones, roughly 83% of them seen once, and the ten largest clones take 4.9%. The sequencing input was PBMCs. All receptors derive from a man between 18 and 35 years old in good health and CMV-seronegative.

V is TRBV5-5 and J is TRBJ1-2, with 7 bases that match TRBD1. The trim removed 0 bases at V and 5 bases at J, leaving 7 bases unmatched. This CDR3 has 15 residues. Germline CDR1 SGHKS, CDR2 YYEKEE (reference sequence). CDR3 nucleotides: TGTGCCAGCAGCTTGGGACAGGGTCCCACTTATGGCTACACCTTC. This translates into CASSLGQGPTYGYTF.

Here the CDR3 reads CASFEAGVSGELFF. CDR3 DNA: TGTGCCAGCTTCGAGGCGGGGGTTTCCGGGGAGCTGTTTTTT. The chain has TRBV6-6 and TRBJ2-2; 7 positions match TRBD2. Germline V gene sequence: CDR1 MNHNY, CDR2 SVGAGI (reference sequence). The CDR3 is made up of 14 amino acids. Trimming took 8 bases from V and 6 from J; bases not matched to a gene: 9.